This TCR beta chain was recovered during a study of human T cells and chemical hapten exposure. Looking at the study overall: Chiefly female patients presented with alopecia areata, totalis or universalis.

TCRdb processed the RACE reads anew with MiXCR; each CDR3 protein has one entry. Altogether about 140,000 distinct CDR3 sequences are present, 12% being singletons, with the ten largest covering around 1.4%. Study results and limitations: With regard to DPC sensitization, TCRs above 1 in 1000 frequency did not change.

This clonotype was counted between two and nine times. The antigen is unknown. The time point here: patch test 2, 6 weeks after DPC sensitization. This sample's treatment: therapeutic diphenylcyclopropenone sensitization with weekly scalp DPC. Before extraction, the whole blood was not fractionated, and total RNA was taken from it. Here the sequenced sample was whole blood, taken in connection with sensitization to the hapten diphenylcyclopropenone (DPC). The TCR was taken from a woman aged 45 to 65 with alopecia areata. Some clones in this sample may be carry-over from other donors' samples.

Here the CDR3 reads CASRLDGGGNQPQHF. The DNA for the CDR3 is TGTGCCAGCAGATTAGACGGGGGCGGCAATCAGCCCCAGCATTTT. The J gene is TRBJ1-5, the V gene TRBV6-2 or TRBV6-3; D perhaps matches TRBD1 (6 bases). Looked up from germline, CDR1 is MNHEY and CDR2 is SVGEGT. The CDR3 spans 15 residues. Trimming pared 6 bases from V and 2 bases from J, leaving 14 bases between.